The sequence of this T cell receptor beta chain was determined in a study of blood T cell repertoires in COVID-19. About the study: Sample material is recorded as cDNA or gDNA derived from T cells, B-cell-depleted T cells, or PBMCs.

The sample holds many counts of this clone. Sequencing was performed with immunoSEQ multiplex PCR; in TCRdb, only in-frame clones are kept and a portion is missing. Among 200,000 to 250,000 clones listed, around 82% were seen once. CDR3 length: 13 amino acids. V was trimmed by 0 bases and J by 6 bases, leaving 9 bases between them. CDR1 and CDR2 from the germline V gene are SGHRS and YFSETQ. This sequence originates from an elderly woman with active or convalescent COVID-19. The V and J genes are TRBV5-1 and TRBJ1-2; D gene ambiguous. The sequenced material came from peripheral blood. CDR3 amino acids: CASSLAIRDGYTF. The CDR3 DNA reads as TGCGCCAGCAGCTTGGCCATCCGCGATGGCTACACCTTC.